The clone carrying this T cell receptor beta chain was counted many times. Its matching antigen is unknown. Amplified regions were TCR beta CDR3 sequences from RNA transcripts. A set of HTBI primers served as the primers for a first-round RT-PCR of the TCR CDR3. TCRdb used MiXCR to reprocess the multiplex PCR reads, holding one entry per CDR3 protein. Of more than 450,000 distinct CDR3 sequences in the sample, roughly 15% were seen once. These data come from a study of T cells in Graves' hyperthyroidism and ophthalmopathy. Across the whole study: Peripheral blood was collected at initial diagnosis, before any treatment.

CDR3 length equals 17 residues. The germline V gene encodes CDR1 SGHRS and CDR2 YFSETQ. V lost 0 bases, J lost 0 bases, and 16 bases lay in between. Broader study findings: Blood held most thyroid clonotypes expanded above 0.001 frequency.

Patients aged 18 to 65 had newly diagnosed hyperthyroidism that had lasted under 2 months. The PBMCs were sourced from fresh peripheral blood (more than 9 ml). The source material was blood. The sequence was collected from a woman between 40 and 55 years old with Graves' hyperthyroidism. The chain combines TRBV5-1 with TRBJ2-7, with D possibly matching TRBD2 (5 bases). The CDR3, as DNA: TGCGCCAGCAGCTTGGCCTCAGGTGGAGCGGTCTCCTACGAGCAGTACTTC. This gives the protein CASSLASGGAVSYEQYF.